Presented here are 25 T cell receptor beta chains from one specimen sequenced in a study of T-cell memory formation after mild COVID-19. TCRdb fed the 5' RACE reads into MiXCR, producing one record per CDR3 protein. The sample carries about 140,000 distinct CDR3 sequences, 13% to 15% recorded once. Sequencing used PBMCs or a T cell subset sorted from them (not recorded which). These receptors were obtained from an adult woman who had mild COVID-19 (a few samples of this study predate the infection). Cell type and time point are not known.

The rearrangement joins TRBV7-8 to TRBJ2-1, with a possible D match to TRBD1 (5 bases). This CDR3 is 12 amino acids long. The germline V and J ends were trimmed by 7 bases and 8 bases, with 12 bases remaining between them. Germline CDR1 and CDR2: SGHVS and FQNEAQ. CDR3 coding DNA: TGTGCCAGCACCTATACAGGAGATGAGCAGTTCTTC. The encoded protein is CASTYTGDEQFF.

The rearrangement uses TRBV4-1 and TRBJ2-2, with D uncertain. The V end lost 0 bases, the J end lost 2 bases, and 16 bases lay between the germline ends. This CDR3 comprises 18 residues. Germline assignment: CDR1 MGHRA and CDR2 YSYEKL. The CDR3, as DNA: TGCGCCAGCAGCCAAGATCTTTCTCGTGGAGTCAACACCGGGGAGCTGTTTTTT. This codes for CASSQDLSRGVNTGELFF.

There are a few counts of this clonotype. The V gene is TRBV29-1, the J gene TRBJ2-7; 9 bases are a match to TRBD2. The CDR3 consists of 16 residues. V was clipped by 6 bases and J by 5 bases; unmatched bases: 17. CDR1 is SQVTM and CDR2 is ANQGSEA in the germline V gene. CDR3 coding DNA: TGCAGCGTCGAAACTGCTCCGGGACTAGCTTCCCACGAGCAGTACTTC. Translation gives CSVETAPGLASHEQYF.

The rearrangement joins TRBV30 to TRBJ2-3, with D maybe TRBD1 (6 bases). The V gene lost 3 bases and the J gene lost 3 bases, with 10 bases spanning the gap. Germline V gene lookup returns CDR1 GTSNPN and CDR2 SVGIG (reference sequence). This CDR3 is 13 amino acids long. This CDR3 is CAWSRGTTDTQYF. CDR3 DNA sequence: TGTGCCTGGAGCCGAGGGACAACAGATACGCAGTATTTT. Looking up the rest from reference TRBV30 and TRBJ2-3 gives the full variable domain: SQTIHQWPATLVQPVGSPLSLECTVEGTSNPNLYWYRQAAGRGLQLLFYSVGIGQISSEVPQNLSASRPQDRQFILSSKKLLLSDSGFYLCAWSRGTTDTQYFGPGTRLTVL.

This clonotype was seen a few times. V usage is TRBV5-1 and J usage is TRBJ2-5; D is possibly TRBD1 or TRBD2 (5 bases each). Germline loops: CDR1 SGHRS, CDR2 YFSETQ. The CDR3 covers 15 residues. The V end was cut by 0 bases, the J end by 4 bases, with 13 bases between. The CDR3 region is CASSLGEGPGETQYF. The CDR3 region has the DNA TGCGCCAGCAGCTTGGGAGAGGGGCCGGGAGAGACCCAGTACTTC.

This rearrangement joins TRBV7-8 to TRBJ2-6; tentative D call: TRBD1 (6 bases). Germline CDR1 is SGHVS and CDR2 is FQNEAQ. V was shortened by 5 bases and J by 0 bases, with 23 bases between the two germline ends. The CDR3 has 20 residues. The CDR3 loop reads CASSPQSRGILFSGANVLTF. The CDR3 nucleotides are TGTGCCAGCAGCCCACAAAGCAGGGGTATCCTCTTCTCTGGGGCCAACGTCCTGACTTTC.

Ten or more counts support this clonotype. The rearrangement joins TRBV7-2 to TRBJ1-1, with 7 nucleotides matching TRBD1. With V trimmed by 4 bases and J by 3 bases, 8 bases remained unmatched. CDR3 length: 15 amino acids. The V gene's germline CDR1 is SGHTA and CDR2 FQGNSA. CDR3 nucleotides: TGTGCCAGCAGCTACCCCAGGGGGAAGGACACTGAAGCTTTCTTT. Translating it yields CASSYPRGKDTEAFF.

This clonotype occurred a few times. This rearrangement joins TRBV12-3 or TRBV12-4 to TRBJ2-1, with 9 nucleotides matching TRBD1. The CDR3 spans 14 residues. J gave up 5 bases and V 5 bases, and 4 bases lay outside the gene matches. CDR3 protein: CASSLRTGDNEQFF. CDR3 bases: TGTGCCAGCAGTCTTAGGACAGGGGACAATGAGCAGTTCTTC.

In this sample, this clonotype turned up a few times. The rearrangement joins TRBV11-2 to TRBJ2-5; 8 nucleotides match TRBD2. The V gene's germline CDR1 is SGHAT and CDR2 FQNNGV. The CDR3 is made up of 15 amino acids. The V and J ends lost 7 bases and 3 bases, in that order; junction bases with no gene match: 10. CDR3 amino acids: CASTASGFKEETQYF. The CDR3 DNA follows: TGTGCCAGCACCGCTAGCGGGTTTAAGGAAGAGACCCAGTACTTC.

V usage is TRBV20-1 and J usage is TRBJ2-2; 8 bases match TRBD2. Trimming removed 6 bases from V and 3 bases from J; junction bases left unmatched: 12. Germline CDR1 and CDR2: DFQATT and SNEGSKA (reference sequence). The CDR3 runs to 16 residues. CDR3 loop: CSARTGLADDTGELFF. CDR3 bases: TGCAGTGCCAGAACAGGACTAGCCGATGACACCGGGGAGCTGTTTTTT.

This chain connects TRBV27 to TRBJ2-7; the match to TRBD1 covers 9 bases. Looked up from germline, CDR1 is MNHEY and CDR2 is SMNVEV (reference sequence). This CDR3 comprises 15 residues. V was clipped by 3 bases and J by 4 bases; unmatched bases: 7. The CDR3 DNA follows: TGTGCCAGCAGTTTTGGGGGGACAGGGCTATACGAGCAGTACTTC. It yields the protein CASSFGGTGLYEQYF.

This clonotype was recorded a few times. The chain recombines TRBV19 with TRBJ2-1, with 8 bases fitting TRBD2. The V segment lost 7 bases and the J segment 4 bases; nucleotides outside the gene matches: 9. From germline, CDR1 is LNHDA and CDR2 SQIVND (reference sequence). CDR3 size: 15 residues. The CDR3 nucleotides read TGTGCCAGTAACCCGCGGCCTAGCGGGTACAATGAGCAGTTCTTC. Its protein product is CASNPRPSGYNEQFF.

This sequence joins TRBV6-6 and TRBJ1-1; TRBD1 might be the D (5 bases). In germline, CDR1 is MNHNY, CDR2 SVGAGI (reference sequence). Trimming stripped 5 bases from V and 3 bases from J, with 16 bases between. CDR3 length equals 15 residues. CDR3 loop: CASSDPDMADTEAFF. The CDR3 DNA follows: TGTGCCAGCAGTGACCCGGACATGGCCGACACTGAAGCTTTCTTT.

This clonotype has a count of ten or more. The chain has TRBV7-8 and TRBJ2-1, with 8 bases aligning to TRBD2. The length of the CDR3 is 16 residues. Germline V gene data show CDR1 as SGHVS and CDR2 as FQNEAQ. V was clipped by 5 bases and J by 6 bases; unmatched bases: 12. The CDR3 DNA is TGTGCCAGCAGCCTAACCGGGACTAGGGGGGCCAATGAGCAGTTCTTC. This gives the protein CASSLTGTRGANEQFF.

The sample holds one count of this clonotype. This rearrangement joins TRBV19 to TRBJ1-2; the D is unclear. Germline CDR1 is LNHDA and CDR2 is SQIVND (reference sequence). V lost 5 bases and J 4 bases, leaving 11 bases between the germline ends. This CDR3 spans 13 amino acids. CDR3 DNA: TGTGCCAGTAGTGATCACAGATTCTATGGCTACACCTTC. As protein: CASSDHRFYGYTF.

This clonotype has a handful of counts. The J gene is TRBJ1-1, the V gene TRBV20-1, with D uncertain. The V end lost 1 base, the J end lost 2 bases, and 8 bases lay between the germline ends. Per the germline V gene, CDR1 is DFQATT and CDR2 is SNEGSKA (reference sequence). The CDR3 sequence is 13 residues long. CDR3 sequence (DNA): TGCAGTGCTAGAGTAGAAGGTAACACTGAAGCTTTCTTT. Residues: CSARVEGNTEAFF.

This rearrangement joins TRBV7-8 to TRBJ2-3; 9 bases map to TRBD2. In germline, CDR1 is SGHVS, CDR2 FQNEAQ. This CDR3 contains 17 residues. Trimming at V came to 4 bases and at J to 0 bases, leaving 8 bases not matched to a gene. The CDR3 spells CASSSLAGTTSTDTQYF. For the CDR3, the DNA is TGTGCCAGCAGCTCCCTAGCGGGGACTACTAGCACAGATACGCAGTATTTT.

V is TRBV27 and J is TRBJ2-7; the D gene is possibly TRBD2 (6 bases). The CDR3 contains 14 residues. Germline loops: CDR1 MNHEY, CDR2 SMNVEV (reference sequence). V was shortened by 2 bases and J by 2 bases, with 10 bases between the two germline ends. As DNA, the CDR3 is TGTGCCAGCAGTTTAGCGGGGTCCCCCTACGAGCAGTACTTC. It specifies CASSLAGSPYEQYF.

Only a few counts were recorded for this clonotype. The rearrangement links TRBV12-3 or TRBV12-4 to TRBJ2-2; 9 bases align to TRBD2. The CDR3 runs 17 residues. With V trimmed by 5 bases and J by 3 bases, 10 bases remained unmatched. CDR3 nucleotide sequence: TGTGCCAGCAGTCCACCCCAGGGACTAGCTGACACCGGGGAGCTGTTTTTT. It encodes CASSPPQGLADTGELFF.

The rearrangement uses TRBV7-9 and TRBJ2-2, with D possibly matching TRBD2 (6 bases). CDR1 and CDR2 (germline): SEHNR, FQNEAQ (reference sequence). Trimming removed 5 bases from V and 7 bases from J, with 32 bases in between. This CDR3 has 20 amino acids. CDR3 sequence (DNA): TGTGCCAGCAGCCCCCCCAGTCTGACCCGGACTCAGCGCGGGGTCGGGGAGCTGTTTTTT. Translating it yields CASSPPSLTRTQRGVGELFF.

This chain uses TRBV9 with TRBJ2-1, with 10 positions matching TRBD2. The V gene's germline CDR1 is SGDLS and CDR2 YYNGEE. V shed 0 bases, J shed 2 bases, and the junction held 2 bases outside the gene matches. The CDR3 spans 16 residues. The chain's CDR3 is CASSVVGTSAYNEQFF. The CDR3 DNA reads TGTGCCAGCAGCGTAGTGGGGACTAGCGCCTACAATGAGCAGTTCTTC.

This clonotype was counted a few times. V usage is TRBV7-8 and J usage is TRBJ2-2; 7 bases match TRBD2. The germline V gene has CDR1 SGHVS and CDR2 FQNEAQ. Trimming at V came to 5 bases and at J to 5 bases, leaving 8 bases not matched to a gene. The CDR3 length is 15 residues. The CDR3 region has the DNA TGTGCCAGCAGCCCCTTGGCGGGAGTGACCGGGGAGCTGTTTTTT. Amino acid sequence: CASSPLAGVTGELFF. The full variable domain, its missing parts supplied by reference TRBV7-8 and TRBJ2-2, is GAGVSQSPRYKVAKRGQDVALRCDPISGHVSLFWYQQALGQGPEFLTYFQNEAQLDKSGLPSDRFFAERPEGSVSTLKIQRTQQEDSAVYLCASSPLAGVTGELFFGEGSRLTVL.

At least ten counts were recorded for this clonotype. The chain links TRBV7-9 to TRBJ2-1, with 7 bases aligning to TRBD2. The CDR3 consists of 16 residues. Germline CDR1 SEHNR, CDR2 FQNEAQ (reference sequence). Trimming at V came to 4 bases and at J to 4 bases, leaving 10 bases not matched to a gene. The CDR3 protein is CASSYTGLVSYNEQFF. CDR3 sequence (DNA): TGTGCCAGCAGCTATACAGGACTAGTGAGTTACAATGAGCAGTTCTTC.

The gene calls are TRBV6-5 and TRBJ1-2; D is perhaps TRBD1 (6 bases). Looked up from germline, CDR1 is MNHEY and CDR2 is SVGAGI. Trimming left V 0 bases short and J 7 bases short, with 12 bases between. The CDR3 contains 14 residues. CDR3 nucleotide sequence: TGTGCCAGCAGTTACTCGCAGGGGAAAAGTGGCTACACCTTC. It specifies CASSYSQGKSGYTF.

The V call is TRBV2, the J call TRBJ1-5; 9 positions agree with TRBD1. The CDR3 is 14 amino acids. CDR1 is SNHLY, CDR2 FYNNEI, per germline. V lost 6 bases to trimming and J lost 6 bases; unmatched junction nucleotides: 6. The CDR3 DNA reads TGTGCCAGCAGCCTTGGACAGGGGATTCAGCCCCAGCATTTT. This codes for CASSLGQGIQPQHF.